This section outlines one T cell receptor beta chain sequence together with its context. The sample comes from a study of blood T cell repertoires in COVID-19. The method was immunoSEQ multiplex PCR; TCRdb's version includes in-frame clones alone and lacks a portion of them. The data show some 150,000 clones, 84% seen once. CDR3 size: 13 residues. CDR1 is SGHRS, CDR2 YFSETQ, per germline. Deletions cut 3 bases from V and 2 bases from J, with 5 bases between. This TCR was sampled from a woman under 30 who had been exposed to COVID-19. Sequenced input: PBMCs or T cells enriched from blood (not recorded which). V gene TRBV5-1 combines with J gene TRBJ1-4, with D uncertain. CDR3 protein: CASSSLTNEKLFF. DNA for the CDR3: TGCGCCAGCAGCTCGTTGACTAATGAAAAACTGTTTTTT.